Listed here are 8 T cell receptor beta chains from one sample, sequenced in a study of monozygotic twins with inflammatory bowel disease. TCRdb reprocessed the 5' RACE reads; each CDR3 protein has one entry and no DNA is given. This repertoire comprises around 150,000 distinct CDR3 sequences; its ten largest clones make up 2% to 2.5%. The sequencing input was blood. The receptors here all came from a human donor with ulcerative colitis or Crohn's disease, or a healthy co-twin of an affected twin (not recorded which).

The chain joins TRBV6-2 or TRBV6-3 to TRBJ2-1; TCRdb outputs TRBD2, but without DNA this stays unchecked. This CDR3 region has 14 residues. Per the germline V gene, CDR1 is MNHEY and CDR2 is SVGEGT. The CDR3 sequence: CASSSGTTRNEQFF.

The V call is TRBV20-1, the J call TRBJ2-1; the D gene TCRdb calls, TRBD2, cannot be checked with no DNA. The CDR3 extends over 12 amino acids. Germline V gives CDR1 DFQATT, CDR2 SNEGSKA (reference sequence). The CDR3 is CSAFGTSNEQFF.

V is TRBV7-2 and J is TRBJ1-5. CDR1 is SGHTA and CDR2 is FQGNSA in the germline V gene. The CDR3 spans 13 residues. The CDR3 sequence: CASSLERDQPQHF.

The J gene is TRBJ2-2, the V gene TRBV20-1. There are 14 residues in the CDR3. Per germline, CDR1 DFQATT and CDR2 SNEGSKA (reference sequence). This CDR3 is CSARFGSSIGELFF.

The V and J genes are TRBV12-3 or TRBV12-4 and TRBJ2-5; TCRdb reports TRBD2, a call that lacks DNA to check it against. This CDR3 has 14 residues. The chain's CDR3 is CASSPSKTQETQYF.

V usage is TRBV20-1 and J usage is TRBJ2-3; TCRdb outputs TRBD2, but without DNA this stays unchecked. Looked up from germline, CDR1 is DFQATT and CDR2 is SNEGSKA (reference sequence). This CDR3 comprises 14 residues. CDR3 sequence: CSADSSGDTDTQYF.

The chain has TRBV3-1 and TRBJ2-7; TCRdb's D gene call, TRBD1, goes unchecked for lack of DNA. Germline V gives CDR1 LGHDT, CDR2 YNNKEL (reference sequence). The length of the CDR3 is 14 residues. The CDR3 spells CASSQEDPPYEQYF.

The chain recombines TRBV3-1 with TRBJ2-1; TCRdb outputs TRBD1, but without DNA this stays unchecked. Germline V gives CDR1 LGHDT, CDR2 YNNKEL (reference sequence). The CDR3 sequence is 16 residues long. CDR3 in amino acids: CASSQDLAGGTNEQFF.